This entry lists 23 T cell receptor beta chains sequenced from one sample in a study of blood T cell repertoires in COVID-19. Measured with immunoSEQ multiplex PCR; TCRdb has only the in-frame clones, and not every one. The data contain approximately 180,000 clones, 80% to 90% of them seen just once; the ten biggest clones take up over 2.5%. The sample consisted of peripheral blood. The receptor set was obtained from a man aged 60-69 years with acute or convalescent COVID-19.

This clone was counted between two and nine times. V is TRBV7-8 and J is TRBJ2-7; 8 bases map to TRBD2. The CDR3 sequence is 17 residues long. CDR1 and CDR2 from the germline V gene are SGHVS and FQNEAQ. Trimming at V came to 3 bases and at J to 5 bases, leaving 15 bases not matched to a gene. CDR3 nucleotide sequence: TGTGCCAGCAGCTTGGCCTTAGCGGGAAGCCGGGGACACGAGCAGTACTTC. Amino acids: CASSLALAGSRGHEQYF.

The CDR3 protein is CASTTQALGYTF. CDR3 nucleotides: TGTGCCAGCACTACTCAGGCTCTCGGCTACACCTTC. This chain joins TRBV28 and TRBJ1-2; D remains ambiguous. V shed 7 bases and J shed 8 bases, with 14 bases lying between them. The germline CDR1 and CDR2 sequences are MDHEN and SYDVKM. This CDR3 has 12 amino acids.

The J gene is TRBJ2-7, the V gene TRBV5-1, with 8 nucleotides matching TRBD1. CDR1 SGHRS and CDR2 YFSETQ come from the germline V gene. This CDR3 contains 12 residues. The CDR3: CAMTGDFYEQYF. The CDR3 coding sequence is TGCGCGATGACAGGGGACTTCTACGAGCAGTACTTC.

This chain joins TRBV2 and TRBJ1-2; the D gene is possibly TRBD1 (6 bases). CDR1 is SNHLY and CDR2 is FYNNEI in the germline V gene. The CDR3 sequence is 13 residues long. Trimming removed 7 bases from V and 4 bases from J, with 13 bases in between. For the CDR3, the DNA is TGTGCCAGCAAGGAACAGGGCCCCTATGGCTACACCTTC. This gives the protein CASKEQGPYGYTF.

This chain uses TRBV3-1 (or the pseudogene TRBV3-2) with TRBJ2-1, with a weak D call TRBD2 (5 bases). This CDR3 has 15 residues. Per germline, CDR1 LGHDT and CDR2 YNNKEL (reference sequence). V was clipped by 5 bases and J by 3 bases, with 14 bases between them. The CDR3 region has the DNA TGTGCCAGCAGCTCCGCCCTGGAGGACTACAATGAGCAGTTCTTC. Amino acids: CASSSALEDYNEQFF.

The chain has TRBV28 and TRBJ1-2; D remains unclear. Germline values: CDR1 MDHEN, CDR2 SYDVKM. Trimming stripped 3 bases from V and 5 bases from J, with 13 bases between. The CDR3 covers 14 residues. CDR3 bases: TGTGCCAGCAGTTTTAGCGTATGGGGATATGGCTACACCTTC. It is translated as CASSFSVWGYGYTF.

The rearrangement joins TRBV28 to TRBJ2-7; TRBD2 matches 11 bases. From germline, CDR1 is MDHEN and CDR2 SYDVKM. Trimming at V came to 5 bases and at J to 4 bases, leaving 7 bases not matched to a gene. CDR3 length: 15 amino acids. The CDR3 sequence: CASSPRLAGKYEQYF. The CDR3 nucleotides read TGTGCCAGCAGTCCTCGACTAGCGGGAAAATACGAGCAGTACTTC.

The V and J genes are TRBV19 and TRBJ1-2; 11 bases align to TRBD1. Germline CDR1 LNHDA, CDR2 SQIVND (reference sequence). Germline trimming cut 5 bases from V and 3 bases from J; bases unmatched to any gene: 11. The CDR3 runs 17 residues. The CDR3 protein is CASSASGTGGLDYGYTF. CDR3 bases: TGTGCCAGTAGTGCCTCCGGGACAGGGGGACTCGACTATGGCTACACCTTC.

This clone was detected a few times. CDR3 sequence reads: CASSSTGGLVTEAFF. Here the CDR3 DNA reads TGTGCCAGCAGCTCGACAGGGGGCTTGGTTACTGAAGCTTTCTTT. The chain has TRBV7-3 and TRBJ1-1; 10 nucleotides match TRBD1. V was pared by 4 bases and J by 5 bases, with 7 bases of the junction left unmatched. Germline V gene sequence: CDR1 SGHTA, CDR2 FQGTGA. The CDR3 is 15 residues long.

The V and J genes are TRBV12-5 and TRBJ2-6; TRBD1 is a possible D gene (6 bases). Trimming pared 4 bases from V and 4 bases from J, leaving 11 bases between. The CDR3 covers 15 residues. Germline CDR1 and CDR2: LGHNT and FRNRAP. CDR3 region: CASGSGQFGANVLTF. DNA of the CDR3: TGTGCTAGTGGTTCAGGACAGTTCGGGGCCAACGTCCTGACTTTC.

The V gene is TRBV2, the J gene TRBJ1-1; 8 nucleotides align to TRBD1. The germline V gene has CDR1 SNHLY and CDR2 FYNNEI. The CDR3 has 14 amino acids. The ends lost 4 bases at V and 5 bases at J; junction bases unmatched: 6. The DNA for the CDR3 is TGTGCCAGCAGTGGTCCAGGGGGCTTGACTGAAGCTTTCTTT. Its protein is CASSGPGGLTEAFF.

This clone was seen a single time. V gene TRBV5-4 combines with J gene TRBJ2-1, with 14 bases lining up with TRBD2. The CDR3 covers 19 residues. V lost 5 bases and J lost 8; bases outside the gene matches: 18. The germline CDR1 and CDR2 sequences are SGHNT and YYREEE (reference sequence). For the CDR3, the DNA is TGTGCCAGCAGGGCCGGGACTAGCGGGAGTTCTAGATATCTCGATGAGCAGTTCTTC. Residues: CASRAGTSGSSRYLDEQFF.

CDR3 sequence: CASRPVGATDTQYF. For the CDR3, the DNA is TGTGCCAGCAGGCCTGTGGGGGCAACAGATACGCAGTATTTT. The chain links TRBV6-5 to TRBJ2-3; TRBD1 is a possible D gene (6 bases). V was pared by 6 bases and J by 3 bases, with 13 bases between. The germline V gene encodes CDR1 MNHEY and CDR2 SVGAGI. This CDR3 comprises 14 residues.

V gene TRBV7-9 combines with J gene TRBJ1-1, with 10 bases identical to TRBD1. The germline gives CDR1 SEHNR, CDR2 FQNEAQ (reference sequence). With V trimmed by 4 bases and J by 7 bases, 12 bases remained unmatched. CDR3 length: 16 residues. DNA of the CDR3: TGTGCCAGCAGCTCCGGGACAGGGGCGCAGCAGGATGAAGCTTTCTTT. As protein: CASSSGTGAQQDEAFF.

The CDR3 bases are TGTGCCAGCAGCCAGACCATAGCCTCTGGAAACACCATATATTTT. Translation gives CASSQTIASGNTIYF. V gene TRBV9 combines with J gene TRBJ1-3, with D unresolved. Trimming took 4 bases from V and 0 from J, leaving 11 bases between them. The CDR3 contains 15 residues. Germline values: CDR1 SGDLS, CDR2 YYNGEE.

The V and J genes are TRBV27 and TRBJ1-5; 8 nucleotides agree with TRBD1. The CDR3 consists of 15 residues. The J segment lost 10 bases and the V segment lost 6 bases, leaving 14 bases of the junction unmatched. Germline V lookup: CDR1 MNHEY, CDR2 SMNVEV (reference sequence). CDR3 DNA: TGTGCCAGCAGGCCGGGACAGGTCTCGGCGGGCCCCCAGCATTTT. It is translated as CASRPGQVSAGPQHF.

The gene calls are TRBV10-3 and TRBJ2-3; 9 nucleotides match TRBD1. The CDR3 is 17 amino acids. Germline CDR1 ENHRY, CDR2 SYGVKD. The V gene end was trimmed by 8 bases and the J gene end by 0 bases; junction bases not matched to a gene: 12. The CDR3 DNA reads as TGTGCCATCGGGGAGGGGGGGACAGGGCCAAGCACAGATACGCAGTATTTT. Its translation: CAIGEGGTGPSTDTQYF.

The chain carries TRBV11-3 and TRBJ2-2; the match to TRBD1 covers 9 bases. Germline CDR1 is SGHNT and CDR2 is YENEEA. The CDR3 runs 15 residues. Losses at the gene ends were 5 bases for V and 6 bases for J; bases not matched to a gene: 7. The CDR3, as DNA: TGTGCCAGCAGCCCAGCGGGGACAGGGCCCGGGGAGCTGTTTTTT. It is translated as CASSPAGTGPGELFF. Filled out from reference TRBV11-3 and TRBJ2-2, the complete variable domain reads EAGVVQSPRYKIIEKKQPVAFWCNPISGHNTLYWYLQNLGQGPELLIRYENEEAVDDSQLPKDRFSAERLKGVDSTLKIQPAELGDSAVYLCASSPAGTGPGELFFGEGSRLTVL.

CDR3 sequence reads: CASSQPTSSYEQYF. The CDR3 DNA reads as TGTGCCAGTAGTCAACCGACTAGCTCCTACGAGCAGTACTTC. The rearrangement joins TRBV19 to TRBJ2-7; D is possibly TRBD2 (6 bases). The germline gives CDR1 LNHDA, CDR2 SQIVND (reference sequence). The CDR3 runs to 14 residues. With 5 bases removed from V and 0 bases from J, the gap between germline ends came to 11 bases. Drawing the rest from reference TRBV19 and TRBJ2-7, the complete variable domain is DGGITQSPKYLFRKEGQNVTLSCEQNLNHDAMYWYRQDPGQGLRLIYYSQIVNDFQKGDIAEGYSVSREKKESFPLTVTSAQKNPTAFYLCASSQPTSSYEQYFGPGTRLTVT.

As concerns this clone: Germline is not matched at one junction end, which may reflect a read error. J is TRBJ1-1 and V is TRBV28; TRBD1 matches 7 bases. The CDR3 length is 11 residues. Germline V lookup: CDR1 MDHEN, CDR2 SYDVKM. Here the CDR3 DNA reads TGTGCCAGCAACAAATTCCGGGACAGCTTATTT. Translated: CASNKFRDSLF.

The J gene is TRBJ1-5, the V gene TRBV28, with TRBD1 matching 7 bases. The junction had 6 bases not matched to a gene; V was cut back by 0 bases and J by 4 bases. CDR1 and CDR2 from the germline V gene are MDHEN and SYDVKM. CDR3 length: 16 amino acids. The CDR3: CASSLWGEGANQPQHF. The CDR3 nucleotides read TGTGCCAGCAGTTTATGGGGCGAGGGGGCGAATCAGCCCCAGCATTTT.

The genes are TRBV19 and TRBJ1-1, with D tentatively TRBD1 (5 bases). Germline values: CDR1 LNHDA, CDR2 SQIVND (reference sequence). This CDR3 region has 14 residues. V dropped 2 bases and J dropped 0 bases, with 7 bases sitting between them. The DNA for the CDR3 is TGTGCCAGTAGTATATGGGGCATGAACACTGAAGCTTTCTTT. It translates to CASSIWGMNTEAFF.

This clone has only a few counts. The chain employs TRBV7-2 and TRBJ1-6; D ambiguous. Between the trimmed V and J ends, which lost 2 bases and 10 bases, there was a span of 15 bases. CDR1 is SGHTA and CDR2 is FQGNSA in the germline V gene. This CDR3 is 15 amino acids long. DNA of the CDR3: TGTGCCAGCAGCTTACGCACAGCCTCTGCCTCACCCCTCCACTTT. Translation gives CASSLRTASASPLHF.